These 23 T cell receptor beta chains share one sample of origin, sequenced in a study of T cell repertoires in cytomegalovirus infection. No antigen has been assigned to these receptors. Via MiXCR, TCRdb re-called the reads, giving one row per CDR3 protein. This table holds some 900,000 distinct CDR3 sequences, approximately 32% found once. This specimen was cultured CD8+ T cells from PBMCs, taken from culture after CMV antigen stimulation. These TCRs come from a human donor in good health (CMV status not recorded). Some clones in this sample may be carry-over from other donors' samples.

The table lists this clonotype with many counts. This chain connects TRBV4-1 to TRBJ2-1; D might be TRBD2 (6 bases). CDR3 length equals 15 residues. Trimming took off 1 base at V and 8 bases at J, with 15 bases between the two ends. The V gene's germline CDR1 is MGHRA and CDR2 YSYEKL. CDR3 nucleotides: TGCGCCAGCAGCCAAGCTCCCGGGGGACGAGATGAGCAGTTCTTC. This codes for CASSQAPGGRDEQFF.

The V gene is TRBV12-3 or TRBV12-4, the J gene TRBJ1-2; no firm D call. This CDR3 has 16 amino acids. The V gene lost 3 bases and the J gene lost 0 bases, with 14 bases spanning the gap. The CDR3 coding sequence is TGTGCCAGCAGTTTGCTCCTGATCCCAGCTAACTATGGCTACACCTTC. Protein sequence: CASSLLLIPANYGYTF.

The V call is TRBV20-1, the J call TRBJ2-1; 7 nucleotides match TRBD1. The CDR3 totals 13 residues. Losses at the gene ends were 8 bases for V and 6 bases for J; bases not matched to a gene: 10. Germline values: CDR1 DFQATT, CDR2 SNEGSKA (reference sequence). The CDR3 region is CSTTTGMSNEQFF. As DNA, the CDR3 is TGCAGTACGACGACAGGGATGTCCAATGAGCAGTTCTTC.

A remark on this clonotype: One end of the junction varies from germline; a read error may be responsible. The genes are TRBV7-6 and TRBJ1-1, with TRBD1 as a possible D gene (5 bases). Per germline, CDR1 SGHVS and CDR2 FNYEAQ. The CDR3 totals 14 residues. In DNA, the CDR3 is TGTGCTAGCAGCACCGGGACTATCGAAGCGGAAGCTTTCTTT. It codes for CASSTGTIEAEAFF.

This clonotype showed up many times. The gene calls are TRBV12-3 or TRBV12-4 and TRBJ1-4, with 9 bases fitting TRBD1. Germline trimming cut 6 bases from V and 7 bases from J; bases unmatched to any gene: 12. CDR3 length equals 16 residues. The CDR3 sequence is CASRSPGQGVGEKLFF. For the CDR3, the DNA is TGTGCCAGCAGGTCGCCGGGACAGGGAGTAGGTGAAAAACTGTTTTTT.

This clonotype has just a few counts. The chain uses TRBV12-3 or TRBV12-4 and TRBJ2-5, with D tentatively TRBD2 (5 bases). Trimming took 2 bases from V and 1 from J, leaving 14 bases between them. CDR3 length: 16 residues. The CDR3 loop is CASSLSGRVSQETQYF. CDR3 bases: TGTGCCAGCAGTTTATCGGGAAGGGTATCCCAAGAGACCCAGTACTTC.

The chain combines TRBV19 with TRBJ1-2; a possible D gene is TRBD1 (5 bases). The CDR3 is 18 residues long. V lost 5 bases, J lost 3 bases, and 25 bases lay in between. Per the germline V gene, CDR1 is LNHDA and CDR2 is SQIVND (reference sequence). CDR3 residues: CASSPFSGSGAGDYGYTF. DNA for the CDR3: TGTGCCAGTAGTCCCTTTTCAGGGTCAGGAGCCGGGGACTATGGCTACACCTTC.

This clonotype was seen a handful of times. This chain uses TRBV7-8 with TRBJ2-7; D gene ambiguous. V gave up 5 bases and J gave up 3 bases, with 5 bases separating them. Germline lookup yields CDR1 SGHVS and CDR2 FQNEAQ. The CDR3 has 11 residues. The CDR3: CASSPIYEQYF. The CDR3 region has the DNA TGTGCCAGCAGCCCGATCTACGAGCAGTACTTC.

The chain carries TRBV5-1 and TRBJ1-1; D not certain. V was clipped by 0 bases and J by 8 bases, with 11 bases between them. The CDR3 length is 13 residues. Germline loops: CDR1 SGHRS, CDR2 YFSETQ. The CDR3 DNA sequence: TGCGCCAGCAGCTTGGAGGTGGGATCCGAAGCTTTCTTT. Its translation is CASSLEVGSEAFF.

This clonotype was detected ten times or more. The chain recombines TRBV12-3 or TRBV12-4 with TRBJ1-1; D is undetermined. The CDR3 is 12 residues long. V lost 5 bases to trimming and J lost 7 bases, with 11 bases between them. For the CDR3, the DNA is TGTGCCAGCAGTGAGGACGGGCTTGAAGCTTTCTTT. It yields the protein CASSEDGLEAFF.

The rearrangement joins TRBV10-3 to TRBJ2-5; D ambiguous. V was shortened by 0 bases and J by 1 base, with 9 bases between the two germline ends. Germline lookup yields CDR1 ENHRY and CDR2 SYGVKD. The CDR3 loop spans 15 amino acids. The CDR3 nucleotides are TGTGCCATCAGTGAGTCGACGACAAGCCAAGAGACCCAGTACTTC. Its protein is CAISESTTSQETQYF.

V gene TRBV7-6 combines with J gene TRBJ1-5; the match to TRBD1 covers 10 bases. Germline loops: CDR1 SGHVS, CDR2 FNYEAQ. CDR3 length equals 16 residues. The J segment lost 4 bases and the V segment lost 5 bases, leaving 8 bases of the junction unmatched. CDR3 amino acids: CASSQTGGEVNQPQHF. CDR3 coding DNA: TGTGCCAGCAGCCAGACAGGGGGCGAGGTAAATCAGCCCCAGCATTTT.

The chain joins TRBV7-6 to TRBJ2-1; D tentatively fits TRBD1 or TRBD2 (5 bases each). V was trimmed by 5 bases and J by 5 bases, leaving 19 bases between them. The CDR3 is 16 amino acids. CDR1 is SGHVS, CDR2 FNYEAQ, per germline. CDR3 sequence reads: CASSHPPRDDNNEQFF. Here the CDR3 DNA reads TGTGCCAGCAGCCACCCCCCCAGGGACGATAACAATGAGCAGTTCTTC.

The V gene is TRBV7-9, the J gene TRBJ1-2; D ambiguous. The CDR3 totals 15 residues. From germline, CDR1 is SEHNR and CDR2 FQNEAQ (reference sequence). V lost 4 bases and J lost 8, with 20 bases in between. Here the CDR3 reads CASSSPTEFVLGYTF. In DNA, the CDR3 is TGTGCCAGCAGCTCGCCGACTGAGTTCGTATTAGGCTACACCTTC.

The V and J genes are TRBV24-1 and TRBJ1-1, with 8 bases lining up with TRBD1. The CDR3 extends over 13 amino acids. In germline, CDR1 is KGHDR, CDR2 SFDVKD. Losses at the gene ends were 7 bases for V and 6 bases for J; bases not matched to a gene: 6. CDR3 DNA sequence: TGTGCCACCAGGGACAGGGTTTATTCTGAAGCTTTCTTT. As protein: CATRDRVYSEAFF.

This clonotype was counted at least ten times. This chain links TRBV12-3 or TRBV12-4 with TRBJ2-2, with 9 nucleotides matching TRBD1. V lost 3 bases and J lost 6; bases outside the gene matches: 11. The CDR3 extends over 17 amino acids. CDR3 sequence reads: CASSFLQGASSAGELFF. As DNA, the CDR3 is TGTGCCAGCAGTTTCTTACAGGGGGCTTCTTCAGCCGGGGAGCTGTTTTTT.

There are a few counts of this clonotype. CDR3: CASSLDENSGANVLTF. CDR3 bases: TGTGCCAGCAGCTTAGATGAGAACTCTGGGGCCAACGTCCTGACTTTC. V and J are TRBV7-8 and TRBJ2-6; D ambiguous. The germline V gene encodes CDR1 SGHVS and CDR2 FQNEAQ. The V and J ends lost 1 base and 0 bases respectively, with 7 bases between them. The CDR3 has 16 amino acids.

This clonotype has a handful of counts. The rearrangement links TRBV6-6 to TRBJ2-5; the D gene is possibly TRBD2 (5 bases). The CDR3 spans 12 residues. Trimming took off 8 bases at V and 5 bases at J, with 12 bases between the two ends. The germline CDR1 and CDR2 sequences are MNHNY and SVGAGI (reference sequence). CDR3: CASVAGRETQYF. CDR3 nucleotide sequence: TGTGCCAGCGTGGCGGGCCGGGAGACCCAGTACTTC.

The chain has TRBV6-1 and TRBJ1-1, with D uncertain. This CDR3 has 12 amino acids. Trimming removed 5 bases at V and 7 bases at J, with 11 bases between. CDR1 is MNHNS, CDR2 SASEGT, per germline. The CDR3 loop is CASSPPSSEAFF. CDR3 in DNA: TGTGCCAGCAGTCCCCCCAGCAGTGAAGCTTTCTTT.

This clonotype was seen repeatedly, ten times or more. V is TRBV7-2 and J is TRBJ1-2; the match to TRBD1 covers 8 bases. With V trimmed by 5 bases and J by 8 bases, 13 bases remained unmatched. This CDR3 is built from 15 residues. Germline V gene lookup returns CDR1 SGHTA and CDR2 FQGNSA. CDR3 in amino acids: CASSLGPDRVNGYTF. Written as DNA, the CDR3 is TGTGCCAGCAGCCTCGGGCCGGACAGGGTAAACGGCTACACCTTC. The full variable domain, completed using reference TRBV7-2 and TRBJ1-2, is GAGVSQSPSNKVTEKGKDVELRCDPISGHTALYWYRQSLGQGLEFLIYFQGNSAPDKSGLPSDRFSAERTGGSVSTLTIQRTQQEDSAVYLCASSLGPDRVNGYTFGSGTRLTVV.

This clonotype has just a few counts. This chain's CDR3 is CASKGGWRESGNEQFF. DNA of the CDR3: TGTGCCAGCAAAGGGGGTTGGAGGGAATCGGGCAATGAGCAGTTCTTC. This chain joins TRBV6-2 or TRBV6-3 and TRBJ2-1, with D perhaps assigned TRBD1 or TRBD2 (6 bases each). Per the germline V gene, CDR1 is MNHEY and CDR2 is SVGEGT. The CDR3 loop spans 16 amino acids. V dropped 7 bases and J dropped 6 bases, with 22 bases sitting between them.

The chain joins TRBV6-2 or TRBV6-3 to TRBJ2-7, with D hard to call. The CDR3 sequence is 15 residues long. CDR1 MNHEY and CDR2 SVGEGT come from the germline V gene. The V and J ends lost 6 bases and 3 bases respectively, with 18 bases between them. The CDR3 region has the DNA TGTGCCAGCAGGAAAGGGCCCTCTCTCCTCTACGAGCAGTACGTC. This sequence encodes CASRKGPSLLYEQYV.

This chain connects TRBV29-1 to TRBJ1-2, with D maybe TRBD1 (5 bases). This CDR3 is built from 15 residues. The germline CDR1 and CDR2 sequences are SQVTM and ANQGSEA. V lost 4 bases, J lost 0 bases, and 15 bases lay in between. For the CDR3, the DNA is TGCAGCGTTGTTGGGGGGAAGGAGGCTAACTATGGCTACACCTTC. It specifies CSVVGGKEANYGYTF.